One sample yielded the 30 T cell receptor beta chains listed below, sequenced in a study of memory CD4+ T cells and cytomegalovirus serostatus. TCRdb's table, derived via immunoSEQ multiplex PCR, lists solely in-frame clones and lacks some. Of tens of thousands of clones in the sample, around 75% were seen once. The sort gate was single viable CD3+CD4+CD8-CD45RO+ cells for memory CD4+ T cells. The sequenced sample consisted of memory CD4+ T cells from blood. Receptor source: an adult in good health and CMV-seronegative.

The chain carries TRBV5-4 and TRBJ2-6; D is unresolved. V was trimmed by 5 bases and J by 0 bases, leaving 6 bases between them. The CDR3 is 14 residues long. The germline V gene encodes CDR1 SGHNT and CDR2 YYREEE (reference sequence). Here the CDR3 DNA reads TGTGCCAGCAGTTATAGCTCTGGGGCCAACGTCCTGACTTTC. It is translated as CASSYSSGANVLTF.

The CDR3 is CASKSRGIGEKLFF. For the CDR3, the DNA is TGTGCCAGCAAATCAAGGGGTATCGGGGAAAAACTGTTTTTT. This sequence joins TRBV6-1 and TRBJ1-4; perhaps TRBD1 as D (5 bases). The V end was cut by 7 bases, the J end by 8 bases, with 17 bases between. CDR1 and CDR2 from the germline V gene are MNHNS and SASEGT. The CDR3 covers 14 residues.

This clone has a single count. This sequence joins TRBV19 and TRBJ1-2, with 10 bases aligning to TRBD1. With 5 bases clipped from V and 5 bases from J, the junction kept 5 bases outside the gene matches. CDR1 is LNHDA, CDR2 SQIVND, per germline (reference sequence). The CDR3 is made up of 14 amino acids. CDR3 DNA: TGTGCCAGTAGTTCCGGACAGGGGGGTTATGGCTACACCTTC. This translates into CASSSGQGGYGYTF.

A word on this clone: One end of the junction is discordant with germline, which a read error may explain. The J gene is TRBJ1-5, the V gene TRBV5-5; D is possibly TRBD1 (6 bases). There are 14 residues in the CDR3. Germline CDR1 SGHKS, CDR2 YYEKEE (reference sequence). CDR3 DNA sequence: TGTGCCAGCACCTTGACAGGTTCCAATCAGCCCCAGCATTTT. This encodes CASTLTGSNQPQHF.

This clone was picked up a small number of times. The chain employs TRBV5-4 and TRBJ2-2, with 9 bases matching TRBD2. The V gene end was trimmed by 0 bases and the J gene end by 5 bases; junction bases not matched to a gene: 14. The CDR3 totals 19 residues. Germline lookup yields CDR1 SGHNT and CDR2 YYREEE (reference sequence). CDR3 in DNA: TGTGCCAGCAGCTTGGCAGGAATAGCGGGGGATTGGTATACCGGGGAGCTGTTTTTT. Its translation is CASSLAGIAGDWYTGELFF.

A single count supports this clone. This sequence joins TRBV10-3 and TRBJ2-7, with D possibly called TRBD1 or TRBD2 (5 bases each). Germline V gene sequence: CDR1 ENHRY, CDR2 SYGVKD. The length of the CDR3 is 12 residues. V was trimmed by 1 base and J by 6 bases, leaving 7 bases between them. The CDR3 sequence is CAISELGVEQYF. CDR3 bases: TGTGCCATCAGTGAGTTGGGGGTCGAGCAGTACTTC.

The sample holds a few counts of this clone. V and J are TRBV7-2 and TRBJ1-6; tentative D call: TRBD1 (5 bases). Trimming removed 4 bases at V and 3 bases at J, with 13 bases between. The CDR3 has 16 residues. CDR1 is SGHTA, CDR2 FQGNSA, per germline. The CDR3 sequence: CASSSGGVLYNSPLHF. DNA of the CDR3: TGTGCCAGCAGCTCCGGGGGGGTTCTCTATAATTCACCCCTCCACTTT.

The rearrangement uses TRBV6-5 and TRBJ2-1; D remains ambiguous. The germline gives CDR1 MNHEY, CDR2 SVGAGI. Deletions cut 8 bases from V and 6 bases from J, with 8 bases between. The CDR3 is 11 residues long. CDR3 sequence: CASLRSNEQFF. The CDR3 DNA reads TGTGCCAGCTTGAGGAGCAATGAGCAGTTCTTC.

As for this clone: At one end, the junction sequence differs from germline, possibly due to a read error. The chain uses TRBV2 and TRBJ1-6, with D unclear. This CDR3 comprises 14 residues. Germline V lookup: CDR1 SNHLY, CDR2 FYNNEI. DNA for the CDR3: TGCGCCAGCCAAAACCCATCCTATAATTCACCCCTCCACTTT. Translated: CASQNPSYNSPLHF.

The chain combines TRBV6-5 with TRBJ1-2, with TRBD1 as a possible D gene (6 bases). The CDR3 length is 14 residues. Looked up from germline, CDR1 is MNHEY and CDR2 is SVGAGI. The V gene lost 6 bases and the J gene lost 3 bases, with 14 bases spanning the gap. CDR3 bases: TGTGCCAGCAGCCGCACAGGGTCTCACTATGGCTACACCTTC. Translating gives CASSRTGSHYGYTF.

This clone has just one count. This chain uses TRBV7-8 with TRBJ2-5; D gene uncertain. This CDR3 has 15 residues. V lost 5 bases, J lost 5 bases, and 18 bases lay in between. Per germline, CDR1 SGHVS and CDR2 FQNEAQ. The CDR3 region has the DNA TGTGCCAGCAGCCCTAAAACGGGTTCCCAGGAGACCCAGTACTTC. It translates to CASSPKTGSQETQYF.

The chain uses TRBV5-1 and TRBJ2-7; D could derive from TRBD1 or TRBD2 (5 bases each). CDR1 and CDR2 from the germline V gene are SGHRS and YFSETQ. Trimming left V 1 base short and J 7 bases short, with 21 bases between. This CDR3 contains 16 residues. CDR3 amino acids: CASSLNPGRSTGEQYF. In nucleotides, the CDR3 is TGCGCCAGCAGCTTGAACCCGGGACGGTCAACGGGGGAGCAGTACTTC.

The CDR3 sequence is CASRARPRTDTQYF. The CDR3 nucleotides read TGTGCCAGCAGGGCTAGGCCCCGCACAGATACGCAGTATTTT. V is TRBV5-6 and J is TRBJ2-3; no firm D call. V lost 5 bases and J lost 1, with 11 bases in between. CDR1 is SGHDT, CDR2 YYEEEE, per germline. The CDR3 extends over 14 amino acids.

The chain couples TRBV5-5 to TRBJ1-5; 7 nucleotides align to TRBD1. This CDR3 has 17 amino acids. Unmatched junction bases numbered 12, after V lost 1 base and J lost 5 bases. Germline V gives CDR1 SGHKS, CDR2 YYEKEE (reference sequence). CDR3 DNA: TGTGCCAGCAGCTTGTTCAGGGGGGTCGGAGGGGATCAGCCCCAGCATTTT. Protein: CASSLFRGVGGDQPQHF.

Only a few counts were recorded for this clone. CDR3 sequence: CASSYVQGDYGYTF. The CDR3 DNA is TGTGCCAGCAGTTATGTCCAAGGAGACTATGGCTACACCTTC. The chain couples TRBV6-5 to TRBJ1-2; D ambiguous. The CDR3 totals 14 residues. Trimming pared 3 bases from V and 3 bases from J, leaving 11 bases between. Germline CDR1 MNHEY, CDR2 SVGAGI.

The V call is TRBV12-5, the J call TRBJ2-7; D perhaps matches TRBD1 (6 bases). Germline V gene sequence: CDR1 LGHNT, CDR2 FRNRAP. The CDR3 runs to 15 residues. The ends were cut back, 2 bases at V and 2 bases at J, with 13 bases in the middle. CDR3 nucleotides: TGTGCTAGTGGTTTGACCGGGACACCACCCTACGAGCAGTACTTC. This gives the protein CASGLTGTPPYEQYF.

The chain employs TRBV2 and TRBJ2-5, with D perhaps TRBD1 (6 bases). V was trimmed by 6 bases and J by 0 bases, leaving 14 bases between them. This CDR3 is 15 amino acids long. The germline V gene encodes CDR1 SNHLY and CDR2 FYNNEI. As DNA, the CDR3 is TGTGCCAGCAGCGTTCAGGGGAAGAACCAAGAGACCCAGTACTTC. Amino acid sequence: CASSVQGKNQETQYF.

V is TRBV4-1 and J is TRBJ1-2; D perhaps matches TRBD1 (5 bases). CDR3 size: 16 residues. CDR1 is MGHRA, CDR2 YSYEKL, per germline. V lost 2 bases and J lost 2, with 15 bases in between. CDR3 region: CASSQFPRERNYGYTF. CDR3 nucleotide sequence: TGCGCCAGCAGCCAATTTCCCAGGGAAAGAAACTATGGCTACACCTTC.

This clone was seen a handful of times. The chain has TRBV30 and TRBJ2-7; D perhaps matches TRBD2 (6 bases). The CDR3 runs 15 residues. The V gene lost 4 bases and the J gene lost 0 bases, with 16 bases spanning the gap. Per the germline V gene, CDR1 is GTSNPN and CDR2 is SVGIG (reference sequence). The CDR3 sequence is CAWTSVGRNSYEQYF. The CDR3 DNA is TGTGCCTGGACCAGCGTGGGGAGGAACTCCTACGAGCAGTACTTC. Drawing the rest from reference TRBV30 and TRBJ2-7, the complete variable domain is SQTIHQWPATLVQPVGSPLSLECTVEGTSNPNLYWYRQAAGRGLQLLFYSVGIGQISSEVPQNLSASRPQDRQFILSSKKLLLSDSGFYLCAWTSVGRNSYEQYFGPGTRLTVT.

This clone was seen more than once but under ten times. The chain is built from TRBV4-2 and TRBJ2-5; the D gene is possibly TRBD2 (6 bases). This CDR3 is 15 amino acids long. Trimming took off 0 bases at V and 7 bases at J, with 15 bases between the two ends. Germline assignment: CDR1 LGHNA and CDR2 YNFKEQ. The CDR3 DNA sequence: TGTGCCAGCAGCCAAGAGCCCCCTAGCGCTGGGACCCAGTACTTC. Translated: CASSQEPPSAGTQYF.

The CDR3 protein is CASSVFPGQAPNQPQHF. DNA of the CDR3: TGTGCCAGCAGTGTCTTTCCGGGACAGGCGCCTAATCAGCCCCAGCATTTT. The chain has TRBV2 and TRBJ1-5; 8 nucleotides match TRBD1. V shed 4 bases, J shed 4 bases, and the junction held 12 bases outside the gene matches. CDR1 is SNHLY and CDR2 is FYNNEI in the germline V gene. The CDR3 loop spans 17 amino acids.

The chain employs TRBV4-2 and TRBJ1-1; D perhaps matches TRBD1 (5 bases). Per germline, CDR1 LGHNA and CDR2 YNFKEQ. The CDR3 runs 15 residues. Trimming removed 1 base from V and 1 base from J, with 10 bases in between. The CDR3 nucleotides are TGTGCCAGCAGCCAAGTGGGGCAAGGGAACACTGAAGCTTTCTTT. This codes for CASSQVGQGNTEAFF.

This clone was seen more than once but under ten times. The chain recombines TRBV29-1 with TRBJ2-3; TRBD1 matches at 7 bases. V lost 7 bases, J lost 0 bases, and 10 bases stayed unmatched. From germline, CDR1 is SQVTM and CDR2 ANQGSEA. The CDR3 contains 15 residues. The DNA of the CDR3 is TGCAGCGCCGAATCCTACAGGGGAAGCACAGATACGCAGTATTTT. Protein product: CSAESYRGSTDTQYF.

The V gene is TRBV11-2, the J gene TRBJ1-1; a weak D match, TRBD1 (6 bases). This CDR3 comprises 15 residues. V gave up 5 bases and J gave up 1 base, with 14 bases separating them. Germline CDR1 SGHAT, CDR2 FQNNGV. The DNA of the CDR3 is TGTGCCAGCAGCAAGGGGGACGTTGGGAACACTGAAGCTTTCTTT. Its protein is CASSKGDVGNTEAFF.

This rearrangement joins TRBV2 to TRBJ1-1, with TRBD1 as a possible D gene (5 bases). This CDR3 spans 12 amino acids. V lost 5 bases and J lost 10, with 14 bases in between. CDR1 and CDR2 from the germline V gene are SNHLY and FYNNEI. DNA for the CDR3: TGTGCCAGCAGTCCGGACACCCAGAGAGCTTTCTTT. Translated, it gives CASSPDTQRAFF.

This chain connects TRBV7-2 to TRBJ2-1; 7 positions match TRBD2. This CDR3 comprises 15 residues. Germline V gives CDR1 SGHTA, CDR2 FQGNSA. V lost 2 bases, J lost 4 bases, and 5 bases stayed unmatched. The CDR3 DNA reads TGTGCCAGCAGCTTAACGGGGGGAAAGTACAATGAGCAGTTCTTC. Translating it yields CASSLTGGKYNEQFF.

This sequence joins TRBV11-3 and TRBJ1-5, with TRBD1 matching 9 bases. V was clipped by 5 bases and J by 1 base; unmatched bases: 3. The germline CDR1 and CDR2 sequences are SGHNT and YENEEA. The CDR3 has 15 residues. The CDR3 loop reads CASSPGQGSNQPQHF. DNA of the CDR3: TGTGCCAGCAGCCCCGGACAGGGGAGCAATCAGCCCCAGCATTTT.

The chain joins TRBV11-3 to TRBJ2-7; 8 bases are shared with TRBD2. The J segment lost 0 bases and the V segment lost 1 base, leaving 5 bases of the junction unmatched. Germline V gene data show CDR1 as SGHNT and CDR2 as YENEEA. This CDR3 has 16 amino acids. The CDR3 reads CASSLVGLAPSYEQYF. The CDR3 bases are TGTGCCAGCAGCTTAGTTGGACTAGCTCCCTCCTACGAGCAGTACTTC. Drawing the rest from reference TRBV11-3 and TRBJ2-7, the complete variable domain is EAGVVQSPRYKIIEKKQPVAFWCNPISGHNTLYWYLQNLGQGPELLIRYENEEAVDDSQLPKDRFSAERLKGVDSTLKIQPAELGDSAVYLCASSLVGLAPSYEQYFGPGTRLTVT.

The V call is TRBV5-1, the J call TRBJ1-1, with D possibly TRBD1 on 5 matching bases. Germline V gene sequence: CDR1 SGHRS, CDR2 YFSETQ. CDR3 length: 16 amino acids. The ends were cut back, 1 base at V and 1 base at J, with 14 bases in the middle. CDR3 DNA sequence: TGCGCCAGCAGCTTGTGGAGGGGAAACACGAACACTGAAGCTTTCTTT. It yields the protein CASSLWRGNTNTEAFF.

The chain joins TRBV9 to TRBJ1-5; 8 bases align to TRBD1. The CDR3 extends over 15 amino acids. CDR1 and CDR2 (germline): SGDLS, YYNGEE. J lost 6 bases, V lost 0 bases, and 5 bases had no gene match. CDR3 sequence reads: CASSVGTGGGQPQHF. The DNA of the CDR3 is TGTGCCAGCAGCGTAGGTACAGGGGGGGGTCAGCCCCAGCATTTT.